Listed below are T cell receptor beta chains from one sample, sequenced in a study of cytomegalovirus exposure and HLA in healthy donors. Libraries were prepared by immunoSEQ multiplex PCR; TCRdb keeps only in-frame clonotypes and omits some of them. The data contain roughly 120,000 clones, about 61% of them seen just once; the ten biggest clones take up 7.5% to 9%. The specimen was PBMCs. Receptors were obtained from a man between 18 and 29 years old in good health and CMV-seropositive. CDR3s include the opening cysteine and the closing phenylalanine or tryptophan. The order of the fields is V gene, CDR3 protein.

>TRBV29-1
CSAGTGTYEQYF
>TRBV6-5
CASSFDREAFF
>TRBV29-1
CSVEGLDYNEQFF
>TRBV5-5
CASSAGGSLLNYGYTF
>TRBV7-9
CASSPHGRITEAFF
>TRBV4-1
CASSQAVASGGQAKNIQYF
>TRBV5-4
CASSWELANTGELFF
>TRBV6-1
CASSERGTTSGNTIYF
>TRBV2
CASNMDRGDYEQYF
>TRBV5-1
CASSLRRGGALTDTQYF